This record concerns one T cell receptor beta chain sequence. What it recognizes is unknown. The entry originates in a study of identical twins. Study-wide results and caveats: Zero-insertion results could be subject to partial confounding by invariant MAIT and iNKT cells. Researchers reported weaker excess twin sharing in beta out-of-frame sequences. Some out-of-frame alpha sequences were shared by twins, and these showed excess low generation probability.

The V gene lost 2 bases and the J gene lost 5 bases, with 12 bases spanning the gap. The CDR3 totals 15 residues. The germline V gene has CDR1 SNHLY and CDR2 FYNNEI. TCRdb independently ran MiXCR on the 5' RACE reads; one entry per CDR3 protein. The sample has 310,000 or so distinct CDR3 sequences, about 8% seen once. This sample was shared with a second study, whose subject was yellow fever vaccine responses in identical twins.

Sequenced: memory (CD45RO+) T cells sorted from blood. The receptor's source is a woman in her late teens or twenties in good health. The V and J genes are TRBV2 and TRBJ1-4, with unresolved D. As DNA, the CDR3 is TGTGCCAGCAGTGAAAAGAGTTCGCAAAATGAAAAACTGTTTTTT. Its translation is CASSEKSSQNEKLFF.